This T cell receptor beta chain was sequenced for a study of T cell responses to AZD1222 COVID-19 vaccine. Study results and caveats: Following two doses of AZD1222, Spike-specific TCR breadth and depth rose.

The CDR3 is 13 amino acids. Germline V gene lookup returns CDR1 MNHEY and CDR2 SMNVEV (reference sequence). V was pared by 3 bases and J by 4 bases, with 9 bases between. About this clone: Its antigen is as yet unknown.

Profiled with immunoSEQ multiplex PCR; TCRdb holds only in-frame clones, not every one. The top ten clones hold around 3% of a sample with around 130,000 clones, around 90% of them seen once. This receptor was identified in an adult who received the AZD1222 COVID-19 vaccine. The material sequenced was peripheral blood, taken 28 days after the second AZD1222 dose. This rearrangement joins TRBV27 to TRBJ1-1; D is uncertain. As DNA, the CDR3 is TGTGCCAGCAGTTTGGTGGGTTTCACTGAAGCTTTCTTT. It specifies CASSLVGFTEAFF.